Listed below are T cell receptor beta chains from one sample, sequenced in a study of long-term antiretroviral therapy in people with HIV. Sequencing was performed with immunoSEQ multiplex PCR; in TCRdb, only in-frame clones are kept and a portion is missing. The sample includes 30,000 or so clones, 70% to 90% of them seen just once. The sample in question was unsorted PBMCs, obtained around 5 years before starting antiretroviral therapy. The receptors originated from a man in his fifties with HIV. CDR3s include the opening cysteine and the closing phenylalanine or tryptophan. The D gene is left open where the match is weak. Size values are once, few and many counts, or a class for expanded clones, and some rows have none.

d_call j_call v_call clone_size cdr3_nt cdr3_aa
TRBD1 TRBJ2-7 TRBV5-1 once TGCGCCAGCAGCCTGGGGACAGGGCTCTACGAGCAGTACTTC CASSLGTGLYEQYF
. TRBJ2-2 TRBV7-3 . TGTGCCAGCAGCTTAATAGGGGTAGCGAACACCGGGGAGCTGTTTTTT CASSLIGVANTGELFF
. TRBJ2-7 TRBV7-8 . TGTGCCAGCAGCTACGCCGGACTCCTCTACGAGCAGTACTTC CASSYAGLLYEQYF
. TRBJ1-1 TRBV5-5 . TGTGCCAGCAGCTTGGAAGGGGGAGGAACTGAAGCTTTCTTT CASSLEGGGTEAFF
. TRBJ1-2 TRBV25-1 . TGTGCCAGCAGTGATTGGGAGGGATTACAGGCGACCTATGGCTACACCTTC CASSDWEGLQATYGYTF
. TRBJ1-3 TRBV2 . TGTGCCAGCAGTGAACAGGGTACTTACTCTGGAAACACCATATATTTT CASSEQGTYSGNTIYF
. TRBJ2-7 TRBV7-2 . TGTGCCAGCAGCTTATCAGGGACCTACGAGCAGTACTTC CASSLSGTYEQYF
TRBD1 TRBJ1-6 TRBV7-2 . TGTGCCAGCGGGTTGACAGGGGTTATCTCACCCCTCCACTTT CASGLTGVISPLHF
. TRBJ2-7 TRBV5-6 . TGTGCCAGCAGCGGGGGGCGTTGGGGCGGGAGTATCTACGAGCAGTACTTC CASSGGRWGGSIYEQYF
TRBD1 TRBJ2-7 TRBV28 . TGTGCCAGCAGTTCGGGACAGCTCTACGAGCAGTACTTC CASSSGQLYEQYF
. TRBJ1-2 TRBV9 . TGTGCCAGCAGCGTAGATGAGGGACCCTATGGCTACACCTTC CASSVDEGPYGYTF
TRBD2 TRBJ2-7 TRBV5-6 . TGTGCCAGCAGCGCGACTAGCGCCAAAGAGCAGTACTTC CASSATSAKEQYF
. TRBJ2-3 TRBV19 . TGTGCCAGTAGTTTTCGACAGGTATCAGATACGCAGTATTTT CASSFRQVSDTQYF
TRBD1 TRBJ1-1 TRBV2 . TGTGCCAGCAGCCGGGACAGGTCTGATCCTGAAGCTTTCTTT CASSRDRSDPEAFF
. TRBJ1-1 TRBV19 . TGTGCCAGTAGTATAGTGTGGACGAACACTGAAGCTTTCTTT CASSIVWTNTEAFF
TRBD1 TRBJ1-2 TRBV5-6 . TGTGCCAGCAGCCCTGACAGGGCTCATGGCTACACCTTC CASSPDRAHGYTF
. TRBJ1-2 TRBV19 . TGTGCTTCTAGGCCCCTTTCAGATAACTATGGCTACACCTTC CASRPLSDNYGYTF
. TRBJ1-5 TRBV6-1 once TGTGCCAGCAGTGAGTGGGGGGGCAATCAGCCCCAGCATTTT CASSEWGGNQPQHF
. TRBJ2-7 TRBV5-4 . TGTGCCAGCAGCCCGATGGCCGGGACCTCCTCCTACGAGCAGTACTTC CASSPMAGTSSYEQYF
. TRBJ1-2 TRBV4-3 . TGCGCCAGCAGCCTGGGCAGGGCAGACTATGGCTACACCTTC CASSLGRADYGYTF
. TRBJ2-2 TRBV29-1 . TGCAGCGCCCTCCCGCGGGGACTTACGAACACCGGGGAGCTGTTTTTT CSALPRGLTNTGELFF
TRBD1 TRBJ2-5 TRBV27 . TGTGCCAGCAGTCGGACAGGGGGCTGGGAGACCCAGTACTTC CASSRTGGWETQYF
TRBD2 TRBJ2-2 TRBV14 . TGTGCCAGCAAACATAGCGGGAGGAGGAACACCGGGGAGCTGTTTTTT CASKHSGRRNTGELFF
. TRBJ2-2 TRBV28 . TGTGCCAGCAGTCCCGGTGGCCGGGGCACCGGGGAGCTGTTTTTT CASSPGGRGTGELFF
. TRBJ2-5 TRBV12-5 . TGTGCTAGTGGTCCAGGGTCCTTACAAGAGACCCAGTACTTC CASGPGSLQETQYF
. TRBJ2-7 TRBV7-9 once TGTGCCAGCAGCTTGTACGGGACCCACGAGCAGTACTTC CASSLYGTHEQYF
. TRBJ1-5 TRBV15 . TGTGCCACCAGCAGAGATCCGAGAGGGAATCAGCCCCAGCATTTT CATSRDPRGNQPQHF
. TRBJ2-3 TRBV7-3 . TGTGCCAGCAGCTTAACAAGCCCAGATACGCAGTATTTT CASSLTSPDTQYF
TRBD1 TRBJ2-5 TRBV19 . TGTGCCAGTAGTAGGGACAGGGCCGGGCAAGAGACCCAGTACTTC CASSRDRAGQETQYF
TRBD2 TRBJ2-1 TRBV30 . TGTGCCTGGAGTGTAGGGACTACATGGACTAATGAGCAGTTCTTC CAWSVGTTWTNEQFF
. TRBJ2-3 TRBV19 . TGTGCCAGTAGTCCCTCTGCAGATACGCAGTATTTT CASSPSADTQYF
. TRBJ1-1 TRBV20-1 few TGCAGTGTTCGGGTGAACACTGAAGCTTTCTTT CSVRVNTEAFF
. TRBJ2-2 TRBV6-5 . TGTGCCAGCAGTCCCTACAGGTCTTCCACCGGGGAGCTGTTTTTT CASSPYRSSTGELFF
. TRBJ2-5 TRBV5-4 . TGTGCCAGCAGCTTCGGCCAGGGCGTCTACCAAGAGACCCAGTACTTC CASSFGQGVYQETQYF
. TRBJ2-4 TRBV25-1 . TGTGCCAGCAGTGATCCCGGCCCAGGGCGTCGTGGCAAAAACATTCAGTACTTC CASSDPGPGRRGKNIQYF
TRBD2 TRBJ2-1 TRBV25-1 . TGTGCCAGCAGTGAACCTCGGGGGGGCGGCTACAATGAGCAGTTCTTC CASSEPRGGGYNEQFF
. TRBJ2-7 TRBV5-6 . TGTGCCAGCAGCTTGATCGGACAGCTCCAAGAGCAGTACTTC CASSLIGQLQEQYF
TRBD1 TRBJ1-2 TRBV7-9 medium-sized TGTGCCAGCAGGTCAGGGGGCGTCGGCTACACCTTC CASRSGGVGYTF
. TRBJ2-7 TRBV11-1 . TGTGCCAGCAACAACGAGGGTTACGAGCAGTACTTC CASNNEGYEQYF
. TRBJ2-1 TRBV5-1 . TGCGCCAGCAGCTTGGTAGCTAGCGATTACAATGAGCAGTTCTTC CASSLVASDYNEQFF
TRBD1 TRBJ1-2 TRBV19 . TGTGCCAGTAGTAAATCGACCCTCGGACAGGGGCTCAAAGGGAACTATGGCTACACCTTC CASSKSTLGQGLKGNYGYTF
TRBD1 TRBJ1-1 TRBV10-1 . TGCGCCAGCAGTGAGGAGGGACAGGGGGCCTCTGAAGCTTTCTTT CASSEEGQGASEAFF
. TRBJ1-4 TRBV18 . TGTGCCAGCTCACCACCGCACCAGGGGACTAATGAAAAACTGTTTTTT CASSPPHQGTNEKLFF
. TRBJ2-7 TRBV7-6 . TGTGCCAGCAGCTCGGGGGACCGCTACGAGCAGTACTTC CASSSGDRYEQYF
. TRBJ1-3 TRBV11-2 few TGTGCCAGCAGCCCCCGGGCAGGGACTGGAAACACCATATATTTT CASSPRAGTGNTIYF
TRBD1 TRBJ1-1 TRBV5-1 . TGCGCCAGCAGTTCTCATAATACCGGGACAGGGGGCACTGAAGCTTTCTTT CASSSHNTGTGGTEAFF
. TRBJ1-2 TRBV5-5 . TGTGCCAGCAGGGGCAGGGGAGACTATGGCTACACCTTC CASRGRGDYGYTF
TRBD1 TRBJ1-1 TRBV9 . TGTGCCAGCAGCCCCCAGCAGGGGGCGAACACTGAAGCTTTCTTT CASSPQQGANTEAFF
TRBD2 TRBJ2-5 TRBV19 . TGTGCCAGTAGTATAGCCGGGACTAGCGGCCAAGAGACCCAGTACTTC CASSIAGTSGQETQYF
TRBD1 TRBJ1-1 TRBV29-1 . TGCAGCGTTGTAGGCACAGGGGGGATAAACACTGAAGCTTTCTTT CSVVGTGGINTEAFF
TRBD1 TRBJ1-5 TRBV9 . TGTGCCAGCAGCGAGACAGGGGCTAGTGAGCCCCAGCATTTT CASSETGASEPQHF
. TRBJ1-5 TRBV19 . TGTGCCAGTACCCGGGGACGGAGTGGGCAGCCCCAGCATTTT CASTRGRSGQPQHF
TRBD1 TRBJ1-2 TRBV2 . TGTGCCAGCAGTGGGGAGGGACAGAACTATGGCTACACCTTC CASSGEGQNYGYTF
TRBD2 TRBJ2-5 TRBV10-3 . TGTGCCATCAGTGAGACTAGCGGGGACGAGGAACGGACCCAGTACTTC CAISETSGDEERTQYF
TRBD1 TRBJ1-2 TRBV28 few TGTGCCAGCAGACCTGGTGGGACAGGGTTTCTCTATGGCTACACCTTC CASRPGGTGFLYGYTF
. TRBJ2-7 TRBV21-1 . TGTGCCAGCACCCGACAGGACTCCTACGAGCAGTACTTC CASTRQDSYEQYF
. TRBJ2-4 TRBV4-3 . TGCGCCAGCAGCCACGCAGGGGTTTACGAAAACATTCAGTACTTC CASSHAGVYENIQYF
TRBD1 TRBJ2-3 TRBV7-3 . TGTGCCAGCACCTCGGGACAGCCCACAGATACGCAGTATTTT CASTSGQPTDTQYF
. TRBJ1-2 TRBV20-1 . TGCAGTGCTAGTCTGCGGGATGGCTACACCTTC CSASLRDGYTF